This note documents a single T cell receptor (beta chain) sequence. The data stem from a study of blood T cell repertoires in COVID-19. About the study: COVID-19 samples from acute and convalescent phases originated in the United States, Italy and Spain. Sample material is recorded as cDNA or gDNA derived from T cells, B-cell-depleted T cells, or PBMCs.

As handled by the study authors: Amplifying reference gene primers gave estimates of nucleated cell counts. The table came from immunoSEQ multiplex PCR; TCRdb's copy has only in-frame clones and leaves some out. For V, J and clone size, that table is used; D and trimming come from the DNA. The table includes hundreds of thousands of clones, around 91% detected once. The CDR3 consists of 13 residues. Trimming took off 6 bases at V and 7 bases at J, with 15 bases between the two ends. Two negative PCRs, clearance, or symptom resolution characterized the recovered Cohort 3 donors. This rearrangement joins TRBV12-3 or TRBV12-4 to TRBJ1-2; weak D call: TRBD1 (6 bases). This clonotype was obtained from a man aged 25 to 45 who had recovered from COVID-19. The sample comprised PBMCs or T cells enriched from blood (not recorded which). As DNA, the CDR3 is TGTGCCAGCAGCACAAAAACAGGGTCTGGCTACACCTTC. As protein: CASSTKTGSGYTF.